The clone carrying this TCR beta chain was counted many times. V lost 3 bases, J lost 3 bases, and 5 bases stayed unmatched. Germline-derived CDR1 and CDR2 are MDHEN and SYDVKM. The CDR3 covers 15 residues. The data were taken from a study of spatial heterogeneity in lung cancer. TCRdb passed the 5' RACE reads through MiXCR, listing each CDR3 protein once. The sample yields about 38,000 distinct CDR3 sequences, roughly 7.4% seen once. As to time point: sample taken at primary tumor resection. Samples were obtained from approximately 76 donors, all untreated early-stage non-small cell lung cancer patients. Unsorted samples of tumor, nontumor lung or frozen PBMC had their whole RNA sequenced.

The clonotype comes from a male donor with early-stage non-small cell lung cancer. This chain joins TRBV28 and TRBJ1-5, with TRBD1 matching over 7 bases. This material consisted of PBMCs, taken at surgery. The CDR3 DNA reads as TGTGCCAGCAGTTTTTCAGGGGGAAACAATCAGCCCCAGCATTTT. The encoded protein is CASSFSGGNNQPQHF.